Shown below are 27 T cell receptor beta chains from a single sample sequenced in a study of cytomegalovirus exposure and HLA in healthy donors. The study ran its PCR with 60 Vbeta and 13 Jbeta primers. Profiling relied on immunoSEQ multiplex PCR, and the TCRdb table lists in-frame clones only, not all of them. The sample includes around 120,000 clones, roughly four fifths of them seen just once. The sequencing input was PBMCs. Receptors were obtained from a girl aged 2 to 10 in good health and CMV-seronegative.

The genes are TRBV30 and TRBJ2-1; D perhaps matches TRBD1 (6 bases). The germline V and J ends were trimmed by 4 bases and 0 bases, with 7 bases remaining between them. The CDR3 contains 13 residues. Germline CDR1 reads GTSNPN; CDR2 reads SVGIG (reference sequence). In DNA, the CDR3 is TGTGCCTGGAAGGGGGACTCCTACAATGAGCAGTTCTTC. Amino acid sequence: CAWKGDSYNEQFF. Drawing the rest from reference TRBV30 and TRBJ2-1, the complete variable domain is SQTIHQWPATLVQPVGSPLSLECTVEGTSNPNLYWYRQAAGRGLQLLFYSVGIGQISSEVPQNLSASRPQDRQFILSSKKLLLSDSGFYLCAWKGDSYNEQFFGPGTRLTVL.

The chain combines TRBV20-1 with TRBJ2-7; D call uncertain. V was shortened by 0 bases and J by 9 bases, with 9 bases between the two germline ends. Germline V CDR1 and CDR2: DFQATT, SNEGSKA (reference sequence). The CDR3 contains 11 residues. CDR3 amino acids: CSARDVSWQYF. DNA of the CDR3: TGCAGTGCTAGAGACGTGAGTTGGCAGTACTTC.

This clone has only one observation. This rearrangement joins TRBV27 to TRBJ1-4; D is unclear. The CDR3 runs to 10 residues. CDR1 and CDR2 (germline): MNHEY, SMNVEV (reference sequence). The CDR3 nucleotides read TGTGCGGCAGCTAATGAAAAACTGTTTTTT. It translates to CAAANEKLFF.

V gene TRBV10-3 combines with J gene TRBJ2-7; no clear D. CDR1 is ENHRY and CDR2 is SYGVKD in the germline V gene. The CDR3 consists of 12 residues. V lost 6 bases and J lost 3, with 9 bases in between. The CDR3 loop reads CAISPDNYEQYF. In nucleotides, the CDR3 is TGTGCCATCAGCCCTGACAACTACGAGCAGTACTTC.

The chain combines TRBV10-3 with TRBJ2-7, with 9 bases aligning to TRBD2. Germline values: CDR1 ENHRY, CDR2 SYGVKD. The CDR3 is 13 residues long. The V gene end was trimmed by 9 bases and the J gene end by 0 bases; junction bases not matched to a gene: 3. CDR3 loop: CAIAGGSSYEQYF. Written as DNA, the CDR3 is TGTGCCATAGCGGGAGGCTCCTCCTACGAGCAGTACTTC.

The chain recombines TRBV7-2 with TRBJ2-2, with 8 positions matching TRBD2. The CDR3 spans 15 residues. In germline, CDR1 is SGHTA, CDR2 FQGNSA. The V and J ends lost 5 bases and 6 bases, in that order; junction bases with no gene match: 8. This chain's CDR3 is CASSQRLARAGELFF. CDR3 in DNA: TGTGCCAGCAGCCAACGACTAGCGCGGGCCGGGGAGCTGTTTTTT.

V usage is TRBV7-9 and J usage is TRBJ1-1; 7 bases map to TRBD1. Germline V gene lookup returns CDR1 SEHNR and CDR2 FQNEAQ (reference sequence). With V trimmed by 6 bases and J by 0 bases, 10 bases remained unmatched. The CDR3 is 16 amino acids. The CDR3 loop reads CASRPTGVLMNTEAFF. The CDR3 DNA sequence: TGTGCCAGCAGGCCAACAGGGGTGCTGATGAACACTGAAGCTTTCTTT.

The chain uses TRBV28 and TRBJ1-2; 9 bases map to TRBD1. Losses at the gene ends were 7 bases for V and 7 bases for J; bases not matched to a gene: 7. The CDR3 totals 13 residues. CDR1 MDHEN and CDR2 SYDVKM come from the germline V gene. CDR3 region: CASIRDRVGGYTF. CDR3 bases: TGTGCCAGCATCAGGGACAGGGTTGGTGGCTACACCTTC.

The rearrangement links TRBV7-9 to TRBJ2-7, with unresolved D. The CDR3 is 14 residues long. Per the germline V gene, CDR1 is SEHNR and CDR2 is FQNEAQ (reference sequence). V gave up 0 bases and J gave up 7 bases, with 13 bases separating them. The CDR3 DNA reads as TGTGCCAGCAGCTTAGCCGTCGGAGTACGGGAGCAGTACTTC. It is translated as CASSLAVGVREQYF.

The count of this clone is one. The CDR3: CASSLGREGGQPQHF. The CDR3 region has the DNA TGTGCCAGCAGCTTGGGAAGGGAGGGAGGTCAGCCCCAGCATTTT. The chain carries TRBV7-8 and TRBJ1-5; D gene uncertain. The germline V gene has CDR1 SGHVS and CDR2 FQNEAQ. CDR3 length equals 15 residues. The germline V and J ends were trimmed by 3 bases and 6 bases, with 15 bases remaining between them.

The CDR3 DNA is TGTGCCAGTAGTTCGGACACAAACTCTGGAAACACCATATATTTT. Its translation is CASSSDTNSGNTIYF. This rearrangement joins TRBV19 to TRBJ2-2; possibly TRBD1 for D (5 bases). TRBJ1-3 matches the DNA end more closely, so the J call is doubtful. This CDR3 has 15 residues. Germline CDR1 LNHDA, CDR2 SQIVND (reference sequence).

The J gene is TRBJ2-1, the V gene TRBV2, with a weak D call TRBD2 (6 bases). This CDR3 contains 13 residues. V dropped 8 bases and J dropped 6 bases, with 14 bases sitting between them. In germline, CDR1 is SNHLY, CDR2 FYNNEI. This CDR3 reads CASGPGGINEQFF. DNA of the CDR3: TGTGCCAGCGGGCCCGGCGGGATCAATGAGCAGTTCTTC.

The chain uses TRBV4-1 and TRBJ2-7; possible D gene TRBD2, 5 bases. Trimming pared 3 bases from V and 0 bases from J, leaving 12 bases between. This CDR3 region has 15 residues. Germline values: CDR1 MGHRA, CDR2 YSYEKL. CDR3: CASSHAVAGSYEQYF. CDR3 coding DNA: TGCGCCAGCAGCCATGCCGTGGCGGGCTCCTACGAGCAGTACTTC.

The chain employs TRBV5-1 and TRBJ2-7; TRBD1 matches 10 bases. Germline assignment: CDR1 SGHRS and CDR2 YFSETQ. V dropped 4 bases and J dropped 6; count of bases not matched to a gene: 7. The CDR3 consists of 14 residues. The CDR3 loop is CASSRGQGSGEQYF. In DNA form, the CDR3 reads TGCGCCAGCAGCCGGGGACAGGGGAGTGGCGAGCAGTACTTC. The whole variable domain, filled in from reference TRBV5-1 and TRBJ2-7, reads KAGVTQTPRYLIKTRGQQVTLSCSPISGHRSVSWYQQTPGQGLQFLFEYFSETQRNKGNFPGRFSGRQFSNSRSEMNVSTLELGDSALYLCASSRGQGSGEQYFGPGTRLTVT.

This chain links TRBV25-1 with TRBJ1-4; 11 nucleotides agree with TRBD1. After removal of 5 bases from V and 1 base from J, the junction contained 9 bases not matched to a gene. Germline CDR1 and CDR2: MGHDK and SYGVNS. The CDR3 is made up of 18 amino acids. The CDR3 region is CASSNSWTGGETNEKLFF. The CDR3 DNA is TGTGCCAGCAGTAACTCATGGACAGGGGGCGAAACTAATGAAAAACTGTTTTTT.

The chain couples TRBV13 to TRBJ2-5; TRBD1 matches at 8 bases. The tail of the sequence fits TRBJ2-7 better, so the J call may be wrong. CDR3 size: 14 residues. The germline V gene encodes CDR1 PRHDT and CDR2 FYEKMQ (reference sequence). The CDR3 sequence: CASSLDRGTYEQYF. CDR3 DNA sequence: TGTGCCAGCAGCTTAGACAGGGGGACCTACGAGCAGTACTTC.

The chain uses TRBV19 and TRBJ2-1, with 9 bases matching TRBD2. The germline gives CDR1 LNHDA, CDR2 SQIVND (reference sequence). The length of the CDR3 is 15 residues. The V and J ends lost 6 bases and 7 bases, in that order; junction bases with no gene match: 10. CDR3 sequence reads: CASSPFASGINEQFF. The CDR3 DNA sequence: TGTGCCAGTAGCCCGTTCGCTAGCGGGATAAATGAGCAGTTCTTC.

This clone was seen once. The chain combines TRBV27 with TRBJ2-7; D might be TRBD1 (5 bases). The CDR3 length is 15 residues. V was shortened by 2 bases and J by 5 bases, with 16 bases between the two germline ends. Germline V gives CDR1 MNHEY, CDR2 SMNVEV (reference sequence). The CDR3 reads CASSLASGRVDEQYF. The CDR3 nucleotides read TGTGCCAGCAGTTTAGCATCGGGCAGGGTAGACGAGCAGTACTTC.

The chain is built from TRBV29-1 and TRBJ2-2; 10 bases are shared with TRBD1. This CDR3 comprises 14 residues. Germline loops: CDR1 SQVTM, CDR2 ANQGSEA. V gave up 7 bases and J gave up 0 bases; unmatched junction bases: 2. CDR3 DNA sequence: TGCAGCGCAGGACAGGGGGCGAACACCGGGGAGCTGTTTTTT. It translates to CSAGQGANTGELFF.

The gene calls are TRBV5-1 and TRBJ1-4; D not resolved. The germline V gene has CDR1 SGHRS and CDR2 YFSETQ. The length of the CDR3 is 14 residues. With 0 bases removed from V and 7 bases from J, the gap between germline ends came to 10 bases. CDR3: CASSLAQAGEKLFF. CDR3 DNA sequence: TGCGCCAGCAGCTTGGCGCAGGCTGGTGAAAAACTGTTTTTT.

This chain uses TRBV5-6 with TRBJ2-2, with 8 bases that match TRBD1. The length of the CDR3 is 17 residues. CDR1 SGHDT and CDR2 YYEEEE come from the germline V gene. The trim removed 3 bases at V and 5 bases at J, leaving 12 bases unmatched. In DNA, the CDR3 is TGTGCCAGCAGCTCCGAACTCGGACAGGGATTAACCGGGGAGCTGTTTTTT. Translated: CASSSELGQGLTGELFF.

The V gene is TRBV27, the J gene TRBJ2-1, with D perhaps TRBD2 (6 bases). Germline V gives CDR1 MNHEY, CDR2 SMNVEV (reference sequence). Between the trimmed V and J ends, which lost 5 bases and 8 bases, there was a span of 22 bases. The CDR3 runs to 16 residues. CDR3 sequence (DNA): TGTGCCAGCAGTCCGCTTTGGGAGCGGGTGGGCCATGAGCAGTTCTTC. As protein: CASSPLWERVGHEQFF.

The chain combines TRBV6-5 with TRBJ2-1; TRBD1 matches 9 bases. The CDR3 totals 14 residues. Trimming took 5 bases from V and 6 from J; bases not matched to a gene: 5. The V gene's germline CDR1 is MNHEY and CDR2 SVGAGI. The CDR3 is CASSRSGQGNEQFF. The DNA of the CDR3 is TGTGCCAGCAGTCGGTCGGGACAGGGCAATGAGCAGTTCTTC.

Only one count was recorded for this clone. V is TRBV4-1 and J is TRBJ1-5, with D perhaps TRBD1 (5 bases). Germline assignment: CDR1 MGHRA and CDR2 YSYEKL. This CDR3 region has 15 residues. Deletions cut 0 bases from V and 9 bases from J, with 15 bases between. The CDR3 region is CASSQDISGRAPQHF. The DNA for the CDR3 is TGCGCCAGCAGCCAAGATATTTCCGGCAGGGCGCCCCAGCATTTT.

This clone came up once. The chain employs TRBV6-1 and TRBJ1-5; TRBD1 is a possible D gene (5 bases). This CDR3 has 16 residues. Per germline, CDR1 MNHNS and CDR2 SASEGT. Trimming took off 2 bases at V and 7 bases at J, with 18 bases between the two ends. In nucleotides, the CDR3 is TGTGCCAGCAGTGAACTACTTATTCAGGGCCCCCAGCCCCAGCATTTT. It yields the protein CASSELLIQGPQPQHF.

V and J are TRBV4-3 and TRBJ1-3; D gene unclear. The germline V gene has CDR1 LGHNA and CDR2 YSLEER. V lost 3 bases, J lost 0 bases, and 9 bases lay in between. CDR3 size: 15 residues. CDR3 sequence: CASSHFGSSGNTIYF. The CDR3 coding sequence is TGCGCCAGCAGCCACTTCGGTTCCTCTGGAAACACCATATATTTT.

The chain uses TRBV15 and TRBJ2-7; 8 positions match TRBD2. Germline values: CDR1 LNHNV, CDR2 YYDKDF (reference sequence). This CDR3 has 21 residues. Losses at the gene ends were 6 bases for V and 0 bases for J; bases not matched to a gene: 25. The CDR3 sequence: CATSPEAVAGGGNFGSYEQYF. The DNA of the CDR3 is TGTGCCACCAGTCCCGAGGCGGTGGCGGGGGGCGGGAATTTCGGCTCCTACGAGCAGTACTTC.